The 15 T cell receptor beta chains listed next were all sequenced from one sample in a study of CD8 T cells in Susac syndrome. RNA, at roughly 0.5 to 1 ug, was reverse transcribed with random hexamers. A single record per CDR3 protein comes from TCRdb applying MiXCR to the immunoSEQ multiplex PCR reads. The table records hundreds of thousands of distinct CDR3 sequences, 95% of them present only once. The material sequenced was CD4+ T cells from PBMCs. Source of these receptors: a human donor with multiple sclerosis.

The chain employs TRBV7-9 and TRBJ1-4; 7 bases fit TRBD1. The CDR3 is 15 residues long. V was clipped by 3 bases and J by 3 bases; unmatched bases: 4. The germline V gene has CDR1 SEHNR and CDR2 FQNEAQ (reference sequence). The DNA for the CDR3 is TGTGCCAGCAGCTTCCGACAGGGCCCTAATGAAAAACTGTTTTTT. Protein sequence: CASSFRQGPNEKLFF.

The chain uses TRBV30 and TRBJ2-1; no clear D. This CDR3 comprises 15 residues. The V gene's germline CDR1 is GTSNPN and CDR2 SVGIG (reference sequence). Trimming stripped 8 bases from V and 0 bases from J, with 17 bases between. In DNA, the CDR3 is TGTGCCACCAAATGGGTTCGAGGCTCCTACAATGAGCAGTTCTTC. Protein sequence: CATKWVRGSYNEQFF.

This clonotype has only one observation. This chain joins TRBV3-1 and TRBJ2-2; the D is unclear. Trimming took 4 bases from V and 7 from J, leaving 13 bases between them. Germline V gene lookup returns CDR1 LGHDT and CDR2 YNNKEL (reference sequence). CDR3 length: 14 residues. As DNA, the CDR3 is TGTGCCAGCAGCCGACTTTTCGAGGACGGGGAGCTGTTTTTT. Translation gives CASSRLFEDGELFF.

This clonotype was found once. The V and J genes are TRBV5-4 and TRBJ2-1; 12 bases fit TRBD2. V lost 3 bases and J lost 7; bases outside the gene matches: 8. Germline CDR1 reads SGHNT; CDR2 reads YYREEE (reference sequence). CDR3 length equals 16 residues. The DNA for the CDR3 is TGTGCCAGCAGCTCCTCTAGCGGGGGGGCAGTTAATGAGCAGTTCTTC. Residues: CASSSSSGGAVNEQFF.

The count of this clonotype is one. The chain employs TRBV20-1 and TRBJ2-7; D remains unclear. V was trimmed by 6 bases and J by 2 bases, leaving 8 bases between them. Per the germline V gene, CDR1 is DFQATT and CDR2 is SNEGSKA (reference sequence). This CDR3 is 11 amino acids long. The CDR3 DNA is TGCAGTGCAGCGACGACCTACGAGCAGTACTTC. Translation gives CSAATTYEQYF.

The CDR3 DNA follows: TGTGCCTTAAGGGATTCGGGGGCCGGGGCCAACGTCCTGACTTTC. Translated: CALRDSGAGANVLTF. The genes are TRBV19 and TRBJ2-6; the D gene could be TRBD1 or TRBD2 (6 bases each). Trimming took 11 bases from V and 4 from J, leaving 18 bases between them. CDR1 and CDR2 (germline): LNHDA, SQIVND (reference sequence). The CDR3 is made up of 15 amino acids.

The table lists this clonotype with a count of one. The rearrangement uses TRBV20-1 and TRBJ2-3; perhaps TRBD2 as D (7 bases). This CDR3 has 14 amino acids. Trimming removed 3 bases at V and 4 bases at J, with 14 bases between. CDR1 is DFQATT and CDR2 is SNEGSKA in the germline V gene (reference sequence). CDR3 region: CSASEGGPSDTQYF. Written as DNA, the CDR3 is TGCAGTGCTAGTGAGGGGGGGCCTTCAGATACGCAGTATTTT.

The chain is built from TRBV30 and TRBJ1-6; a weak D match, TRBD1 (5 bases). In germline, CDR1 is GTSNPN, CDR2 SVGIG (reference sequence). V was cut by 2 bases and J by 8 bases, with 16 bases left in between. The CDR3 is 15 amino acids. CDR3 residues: CAWSPRAAVYSPLHF. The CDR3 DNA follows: TGTGCCTGGAGTCCCAGGGCCGCCGTATATTCACCCCTCCACTTT.

This chain's CDR3 is CASSYRENTGELFF. The CDR3 coding sequence is TGTGCCAGCAGTTACAGGGAGAACACCGGGGAGCTGTTTTTT. The rearrangement uses TRBV6-5 and TRBJ2-2; D not certain. Looked up from germline, CDR1 is MNHEY and CDR2 is SVGAGI. The CDR3 spans 14 residues. Trimming stripped 2 bases from V and 1 base from J, with 5 bases between.

DNA of the CDR3: TGCAGCGTAATCCGATCGGGGTCAGAGACCCAGTACTTC. Its protein product is CSVIRSGSETQYF. The chain joins TRBV29-1 to TRBJ2-5; D is possibly TRBD2 (5 bases). V was shortened by 6 bases and J by 4 bases, with 15 bases between the two germline ends. This CDR3 has 13 amino acids. Per germline, CDR1 SQVTM and CDR2 ANQGSEA.

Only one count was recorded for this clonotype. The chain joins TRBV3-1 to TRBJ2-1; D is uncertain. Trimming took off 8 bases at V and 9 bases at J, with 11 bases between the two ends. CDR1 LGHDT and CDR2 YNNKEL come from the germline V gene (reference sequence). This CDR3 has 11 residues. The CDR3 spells CASVGWSEQFF. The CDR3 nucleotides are TGTGCCAGCGTGGGGTGGAGTGAGCAGTTCTTC.

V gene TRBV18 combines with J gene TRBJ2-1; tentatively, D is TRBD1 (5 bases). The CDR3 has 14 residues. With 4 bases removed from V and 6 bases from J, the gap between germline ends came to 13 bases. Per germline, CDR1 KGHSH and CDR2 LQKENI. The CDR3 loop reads CASSLQAQPNEQFF. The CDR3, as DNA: TGTGCCAGCTCACTACAGGCCCAACCCAATGAGCAGTTCTTC.

CDR3 sequence reads: CASSLILTVPAYNEQFF. The DNA for the CDR3 is TGTGCCAGCAGTTTAATTCTAACGGTTCCCGCCTACAATGAGCAGTTCTTC. This chain connects TRBV28 to TRBJ2-1; no clear D gene. This CDR3 region has 17 residues. Trimming pared 2 bases from V and 2 bases from J, leaving 16 bases between. Germline V gene sequence: CDR1 MDHEN, CDR2 SYDVKM. Supplemented by reference TRBV28 and TRBJ2-1, the full variable domain reads DVKVTQSSRYLVKRTGEKVFLECVQDMDHENMFWYRQDPGLGLRLIYFSYDVKMKEKGDIPEGYSVSREKKERFSLILESASTNQTSMYLCASSLILTVPAYNEQFFGPGTRLTVL.

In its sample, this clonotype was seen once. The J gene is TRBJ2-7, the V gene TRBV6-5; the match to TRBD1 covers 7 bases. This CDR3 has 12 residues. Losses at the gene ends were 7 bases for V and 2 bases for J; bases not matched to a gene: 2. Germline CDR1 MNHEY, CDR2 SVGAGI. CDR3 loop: CASIGQAYEQYF. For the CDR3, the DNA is TGTGCCAGCATTGGACAGGCCTACGAGCAGTACTTC.

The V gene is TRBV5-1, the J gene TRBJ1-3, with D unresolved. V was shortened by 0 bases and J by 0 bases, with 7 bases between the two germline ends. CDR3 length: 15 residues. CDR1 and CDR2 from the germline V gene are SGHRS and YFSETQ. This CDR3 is CASSLADFSGNTIYF. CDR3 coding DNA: TGCGCCAGCAGCTTGGCAGACTTCTCTGGAAACACCATATATTTT.